These T cell receptor beta chains were read from a single sample in a study of blood T cell repertoires in COVID-19. Generated by immunoSEQ multiplex PCR, the TCRdb table keeps only in-frame clones and is missing some. Of 85,000 to 100,000 clones listed, just over 85% were seen once; the top ten hold 13%. The sample taken for sequencing was peripheral blood. These receptors originate from an older woman in a cohort sampled during active or convalescent COVID-19. Both conserved end residues are part of each CDR3. The order of the fields is J gene, V gene, D gene, clone size, CDR3 DNA, CDR3 protein. The D gene is left open where the match is weak. For some rows the clone size is stated as once, few or many, or as a class when expanded; others skip it.

>TRBJ1-3|TRBV30|NA|NA
TGTGCTTCACGTGACACGGTCTCTGGAAACACCATATATTTT
CASRDTVSGNTIYF
>TRBJ2-1|TRBV11-2|TRBD2|few
TGTGCCAGCAGCTTCGGGACTAGCGGATACAATGAGCAGTTCTTC
CASSFGTSGYNEQFF
>TRBJ1-2|TRBV6-2/TRBV6-3|NA|NA
TGTGCCAGCAGTTACTCCGCCACAGGTTCTAACTATGGCTACACCTTC
CASSYSATGSNYGYTF
>TRBJ2-7|TRBV21-1|NA|NA
TGTGCCAGCATACAATACGAGCAGTACTTC
CASIQYEQYF
>TRBJ1-2|TRBV5-1|TRBD1|few
TGCGCCAGCAGCTTGGCCGAACAGGGGGCGTTGGGCTACACCTTC
CASSLAEQGALGYTF
>TRBJ2-2|TRBV7-9|TRBD1|NA
TGTGCCAGCAGCTCCTGGGGACAGGGAGCGGCGAACACCGGGGAGCTGTTTTTT
CASSSWGQGAANTGELFF
>TRBJ2-1|TRBV19|NA|NA
TGTGCCAGTAGTATCCCCGTACAGGGCTCCTACAATGAGCAGTTCTTC
CASSIPVQGSYNEQFF
>TRBJ2-1|TRBV7-2|TRBD2|NA
TGTGCCAGCAGTCGGTTCCCGACTAGCGGCTCCTACAATGAGCAGTTCTTC
CASSRFPTSGSYNEQFF
>TRBJ1-2|TRBV18|NA|NA
TGTGCCAGCTCCCTCAAGCCGAAATATGGCTACACCTTC
CASSLKPKYGYTF
>TRBJ1-2|TRBV5-1|TRBD1|NA
TGCGCCAGCAGCCAAGGGGGCCCAACGTATGGCTACACCTTC
CASSQGGPTYGYTF
>TRBJ1-1|TRBV7-2|TRBD1|NA
TGTGCCAGCAGCCGGGACAGGGTTGGTGAAGCTTTCTTT
CASSRDRVGEAFF
>TRBJ2-3|TRBV19|TRBD1|NA
TGTGCCAGTAGTAGCCGGGACAGCCCAGATACGCAGTATTTT
CASSSRDSPDTQYF
>TRBJ2-1|TRBV5-1|TRBD2|NA
TGCGCCAGCAAATCGAGCGGGAGTTATGAGCAGTTCTTC
CASKSSGSYEQFF
>TRBJ1-3|TRBV9|NA|NA
TGTGCCAGCAGCTACGACCCCTCGGAGGGAAACACCATATATTTT
CASSYDPSEGNTIYF
>TRBJ1-1|TRBV18|NA|NA
TGTGCCAGCTCACCACCCGGGGGTCACACTGAAGCTTTCTTT
CASSPPGGHTEAFF
>TRBJ1-1|TRBV7-9|NA|NA
TGTGCCAGCAGTCCCGGGACAACGAACACTGAAGCTTTCTTT
CASSPGTTNTEAFF
>TRBJ1-4|TRBV20-1|NA|NA
TGCAGTGCACGGTCGGGTGAAAAACTGTTTTTT
CSARSGEKLFF
>TRBJ2-7|TRBV18|NA|NA
TGTGCCACCCTCGGCGTAGCGGCTCCCTACGAGCAGTACTTC
CATLGVAAPYEQYF
>TRBJ2-1|TRBV7-3|TRBD1|NA
TGTGCCAGCAGCTTAATGCCGGGGACAGGGGAGTACTCCTACAATGAGCAGTTCTTC
CASSLMPGTGEYSYNEQFF
>TRBJ1-5|TRBV18|TRBD1|NA
TGTGCCAGCTCACCAGGAACCGGGACAGGGGGCCAGCCCCAGCATTTT
CASSPGTGTGGQPQHF
>TRBJ2-1|TRBV5-6|TRBD2|NA
TGTGCCAGCAGCCCGGTAGCCGGGGGGTCCTACAATGAGCAGTTCTTC
CASSPVAGGSYNEQFF
>TRBJ1-1|TRBV3-1/TRBV3-2|NA|NA
TGTGCCAGCAGCCAAGATCGGTGGAACACTGAAGCTTTCTTT
CASSQDRWNTEAFF
>TRBJ2-6|TRBV2|NA|NA
TGTGCCAGCACGGGACAATCCGGGGCCAACGTCCTGACTTTC
CASTGQSGANVLTF
>TRBJ1-3|TRBV3-1/TRBV3-2|NA|NA
TGTGCCAGCAGCTCCTTCCGCGTGGGAAACACCATATATTTT
CASSSFRVGNTIYF
>TRBJ2-5|TRBV29-1|NA|NA
TGCAGCGTCGTATATTCTCAAGAGACCCAGTACTTC
CSVVYSQETQYF
>TRBJ1-5|TRBV2|NA|NA
TGTGCCAGCAGTCGACACCGCTATCAGCCCCAGCATTTT
CASSRHRYQPQHF
>TRBJ2-5|TRBV11-2|TRBD1|NA
TGTGCCAGCAGCTTAGATCTACAGGGGTGGGAGACCCAGTACTTC
CASSLDLQGWETQYF
>TRBJ2-1|TRBV6-4|TRBD2|NA
TGTGCCAGCAGTGACTTCGGACTAGTAGGGAATGAGCAGTTCTTC
CASSDFGLVGNEQFF
>TRBJ2-7|TRBV12-5|NA|NA
TGTGCTAGTGGTTCACTACAGGGCGGGCAGTACTTC
CASGSLQGGQYF
>TRBJ1-2|TRBV12-5|TRBD1|once
TGTGCTAGTGGATCCGGGACAGGGGTGTACACCTTC
CASGSGTGVYTF
>TRBJ1-2|TRBV2|TRBD1|NA
TGTGCCAGCAGTAGGGACAGAGATGGCTACACCTTC
CASSRDRDGYTF
>TRBJ2-7|TRBV6-6|TRBD2|many
TGTGCCAGCACTCCCGTAGGGACTAGCGGCGAGCAGTACTTC
CASTPVGTSGEQYF
>TRBJ1-2|TRBV19|TRBD1|NA
TGTGCCAGTACCCTAACGGGGACAGGCTCCTATGGCTACACCTTC
CASTLTGTGSYGYTF
>TRBJ2-3|TRBV5-1|NA|few
TGCGCCAGCAGCTTGGGGCTACAGGGAACAGATACGCAGTATTTT
CASSLGLQGTDTQYF
>TRBJ2-7|TRBV9|TRBD2|NA
TGTGCCAGCAGCGTAAGGGCTAGCGGGACCTACGAGCAGTACTTC
CASSVRASGTYEQYF
>TRBJ2-7|TRBV19|NA|NA
TGTGCCAGTAGCTGGGCCGGTCGGTCCTACGAGCAGTACTTC
CASSWAGRSYEQYF
>TRBJ2-7|TRBV5-4|NA|NA
TGTGCCAGCAGCCCAACAGGGTCCTACGAGCAGTACTTC
CASSPTGSYEQYF
>TRBJ1-6|TRBV18|NA|NA
TGTGCCAGCTCACCGGGGGGGCTGGCGTATAATTCACCCCTCCACTTT
CASSPGGLAYNSPLHF
>TRBJ1-1|TRBV5-1|NA|NA
TGCGCCAGCAGCTTGGCGGGTCGCTACTCCATGAACACTGAAGCTTTCTTT
CASSLAGRYSMNTEAFF
>TRBJ2-7|TRBV27|NA|NA
TGTGCCAGCAGTTCCAGCGGAGGGAACCACTACGAGCAGTACTTC
CASSSSGGNHYEQYF
>TRBJ1-6|TRBV5-6|NA|NA
TGTGCCAGCAGCTTTGGGGAGAATTCACCCCTCCACTTT
CASSFGENSPLHF
>TRBJ1-2|TRBV29-1|TRBD1|NA
TGCAGCGTTGAAGATCAAGGCAGGGGGTATGGCTACACCTTC
CSVEDQGRGYGYTF
>TRBJ2-5|TRBV27|TRBD1|NA
TGTGCCAGCAGCTCCCCTCGCACAGGGGGAGAGACCCAGTACTTC
CASSSPRTGGETQYF